Below, 12 T cell receptor beta chains from the same sample are listed, as sequenced in a study of PD-1 blockade in mismatch repair-deficient tumors. Sequenced by immunoSEQ multiplex PCR; TCRdb stores in-frame clones only, minus some. The sample comprises tens of thousands of clones, 70% to 85% of which are singletons, and 5% to 6.5% rests with the top ten. The sequences come from peripheral blood, collected 2 weeks after starting pembrolizumab. Source of these receptors: an adult with mismatch repair-deficient cancer.

This clone was picked up one time. V is TRBV13 and J is TRBJ2-1; TRBD2 matches 11 bases. Per germline, CDR1 PRHDT and CDR2 FYEKMQ (reference sequence). The CDR3 totals 14 residues. J gave up 7 bases and V 4 bases, and 3 bases lay outside the gene matches. The CDR3 sequence: CASSYRTSGNEQFF. Here the CDR3 DNA reads TGTGCCAGCAGCTACCGGACTAGCGGGAATGAGCAGTTCTTC.

A remark on this clone: Sequence at one end of the junction differs from germline and may be a read error. The rearrangement joins TRBV15 to TRBJ1-5; possible D gene TRBD1, 6 bases. The CDR3 consists of 17 residues. CDR1 is LNHNV, CDR2 YYDKDF, per germline (reference sequence). This CDR3 is CATNRDLGGVSNQPQHF. CDR3 bases: TGTGCCACCAACAGAGATTTAGGGGGGGTTAGCAATCAGCCCCAGCATTTT.

This clone was observed a few times. V is TRBV15 and J is TRBJ1-4; maybe TRBD1 (6 bases). Germline V CDR1 and CDR2: LNHNV, YYDKDF (reference sequence). This CDR3 comprises 15 residues. V lost 0 bases and J lost 6, with 11 bases in between. The CDR3 protein is CATSREGQGDEKLFF. Here the CDR3 DNA reads TGTGCCACCAGCAGAGAGGGACAAGGGGATGAAAAACTGTTTTTT.

This clone qualifies as medium-sized (0.01 to 0.1%). J is TRBJ2-1 and V is TRBV19, with D perhaps matching TRBD1 (5 bases). The CDR3 covers 11 residues. From germline, CDR1 is LNHDA and CDR2 SQIVND (reference sequence). V was clipped by 5 bases and J by 9 bases, with 8 bases between them. CDR3 residues: CASSGAIEQFF. The CDR3 bases are TGTGCCAGTAGTGGGGCAATTGAGCAGTTCTTC.

This clone occurred a few times. The rearrangement joins TRBV2 to TRBJ1-2; 7 positions agree with TRBD1. CDR1 is SNHLY, CDR2 FYNNEI, per germline. V was pared by 7 bases and J by 3 bases, with 8 bases of the junction left unmatched. This CDR3 has 14 amino acids. The CDR3 reads CASKPGGLDYGYTF. The CDR3 nucleotides read TGTGCCAGCAAACCAGGGGGATTAGACTATGGCTACACCTTC. The variable domain in full, completed from reference TRBV2 and TRBJ1-2, reads EPEVTQTPSHQVTQMGQEVILRCVPISNHLYFYWYRQILGQKVEFLVSFYNNEISEKSEIFDDQFSVERPDGSNFTLKIRSTKLEDSAMYFCASKPGGLDYGYTFGSGTRLTVV.

The genes are TRBV7-2 and TRBJ2-1; the D call may be TRBD1 or TRBD2 (6 bases each). CDR1 and CDR2 from the germline V gene are SGHTA and FQGNSA. V was cut by 2 bases and J by 7 bases, with 12 bases left in between. The CDR3 runs to 14 residues. The CDR3 bases are TGTGCCAGCAGCTTAACGGGAGACAGGAATGAGCAGTTCTTC. It codes for CASSLTGDRNEQFF.

The chain joins TRBV5-1 to TRBJ1-1; D unresolved. Germline V gives CDR1 SGHRS, CDR2 YFSETQ. CDR3 length equals 14 residues. V lost 0 bases and J lost 1, with 7 bases in between. CDR3 protein: CASSLEATNTEAFF. The CDR3 nucleotides are TGCGCCAGCAGCTTGGAGGCAACGAACACTGAAGCTTTCTTT.

The chain is built from TRBV5-4 and TRBJ1-2; D call uncertain. Trimming pared 4 bases from V and 2 bases from J, leaving 18 bases between. Germline V gene sequence: CDR1 SGHNT, CDR2 YYREEE (reference sequence). The CDR3 is 16 residues long. The CDR3: CASSHPDRQVNYGYTF. The CDR3 DNA is TGTGCCAGCAGCCACCCAGACCGGCAGGTAAACTATGGCTACACCTTC.

This clone was picked up a small number of times. J is TRBJ2-7 and V is TRBV10-3, with 9 bases that match TRBD2. The junction had 7 bases not matched to a gene; V was cut back by 7 bases and J by 0 bases. The germline V gene has CDR1 ENHRY and CDR2 SYGVKD. The CDR3 totals 15 residues. CDR3 sequence reads: CAIKLASGNSYEQYF. CDR3 DNA: TGTGCCATCAAGCTGGCTAGCGGGAACTCCTACGAGCAGTACTTC.

The chain combines TRBV11-3 with TRBJ2-2, with 9 bases fitting TRBD1. Germline CDR1 and CDR2: SGHNT and YENEEA. The CDR3 is made up of 15 amino acids. With V trimmed by 3 bases and J by 7 bases, 6 bases remained unmatched. CDR3 DNA: TGTGCCAGCAGCTTCAGAAACAGGGGGCTCGGGGAGCTGTTTTTT. It translates to CASSFRNRGLGELFF.

V gene TRBV5-4 combines with J gene TRBJ1-2, with a possible D match to TRBD1 (5 bases). V lost 0 bases to trimming and J lost 8 bases, with 11 bases between them. The CDR3 spans 13 residues. CDR1 and CDR2 from the germline V gene are SGHNT and YYREEE (reference sequence). The CDR3 sequence: CASSLDSTGGYTF. The CDR3 nucleotides read TGTGCCAGCAGCTTGGACAGCACAGGAGGCTACACCTTC.

The chain is built from TRBV7-9 and TRBJ1-4; 10 bases fit TRBD1. The CDR3 is made up of 16 amino acids. Germline loops: CDR1 SEHNR, CDR2 FQNEAQ (reference sequence). Trimming took 6 bases from V and 0 from J; bases not matched to a gene: 4. CDR3 coding DNA: TGTGCCAGCAGTAGGACAGGGGGTGCAACTAATGAAAAACTGTTTTTT. Its translation is CASSRTGGATNEKLFF.